This T cell receptor beta chain was sequenced during a study of cytomegalovirus exposure and HLA in healthy donors. Donors sampled were nominally healthy, though unrecorded immune exposures were likely. PCR involved 60 Vbeta and 13 Jbeta primers. Per the study methods: Approximately 9.9 million of 80 million to 85 million unique TCR beta chains were shared, per a later count. Profiling relied on immunoSEQ multiplex PCR, and the TCRdb table lists in-frame clones only, not all of them. Clonal size and the V and J genes are those of that table, whereas D and trimming came from the DNA. The sample comprises roughly 160,000 clones, 71% of which are singletons, and approximately 1.6% rests with the top ten. This clone has only a few counts. Its antigen is currently unknown. The CDR3 runs 14 residues. Unmatched junction bases numbered 3, after V lost 0 bases and J lost 7 bases. Germline values: CDR1 SGHRS, CDR2 YFSETQ.

Study observations and caveats: Most of the TCR beta V segments (in an earlier analysis) were productive either about 87% or about 30% of the time.

The receptor comes from a girl aged 5 to 17 in good health and CMV-seronegative. Sequences were obtained from PBMCs. V usage is TRBV5-1 and J usage is TRBJ1-2; 10 bases agree with TRBD1. The CDR3 here is CASSLDGQGGGYTF. The CDR3 DNA reads as TGCGCCAGCAGCTTGGATGGACAGGGGGGTGGCTACACCTTC. Variable domain in full (rest from reference TRBV5-1 and TRBJ1-2): KAGVTQTPRYLIKTRGQQVTLSCSPISGHRSVSWYQQTPGQGLQFLFEYFSETQRNKGNFPGRFSGRQFSNSRSEMNVSTLELGDSALYLCASSLDGQGGGYTFGSGTRLTVV.